This T cell receptor (beta chain) was recovered during a study of T cells after posttransplantation cyclophosphamide. CDR3 length: 12 residues. V lost 2 bases to trimming and J lost 15 bases, with 14 bases between them. Germline CDR1 reads LNHDA; CDR2 reads SQIVND (reference sequence). Sequencing used immunoSEQ multiplex PCR; TCRdb keeps in-frame clones, though not all of them. Here the sample spans approximately 17,000 clones, 92% being singletons. A marrow graft followed busulfan-fludarabine conditioning, with cyclophosphamide on days +3 and +4. J is TRBJ2-1 and V is TRBV19; tentative D call: TRBD2 (6 bases). This specimen was CD4+ T cells sorted from blood, taken after allogeneic stem cell transplant with posttransplant cyclophosphamide. The sequence derives from a male patient between 60 and 69 years old who received an allogeneic stem cell transplant from a related donor and was CMV-positive. Part of the T cell pool may stem from the graft donor. The CDR3 region is CASSIRGGSAFF. The CDR3 coding sequence is TGTGCCAGTAGTATACGTGGGGGGTCGGCGTTCTTC.